Reported below is one T cell receptor beta chain. Its antigen is not identified. V dropped 2 bases and J dropped 7; count of bases not matched to a gene: 9. The CDR3 runs 15 residues. Germline V CDR1 and CDR2: LNHDA, SQIVND (reference sequence). The record originates from a study of cytomegalovirus exposure and HLA in healthy donors. Broader study findings: Reportedly, diagnosis of cytomegalovirus status by the classifier showed high specificity and sensitivity. Being productive about 87% or about 30% of the time was typical of most TCR beta V segments in an earlier analysis. Analyses of presence and absence presupposed an approximately uniform sequencing depth across donors.

Primers: 60 Vbeta forward and 13 Jbeta reverse. Assay: immunoSEQ multiplex PCR; the TCRdb copy retains only in-frame clones and omits some. The sample includes around 95,000 clones, about 74% of them seen just once. V is TRBV19 and J is TRBJ2-7; 9 bases map to TRBD1. Sequenced material: PBMCs. The TCR originated in a male donor in good health and CMV-seronegative. Here the CDR3 DNA reads TGTGCCAGTAGTATATCGGGACAGGGAGAATGGGAGCAGTACTTC. This codes for CASSISGQGEWEQYF.